This T cell receptor (beta chain) was recovered during a study of beta chain features in type 1 diabetes. Broader study findings: For Type 1 diabetes patients, all four CD4+ subsets carried TCRB CDR3s that were moderately but significantly shorter.

Trimming took 2 bases from V and 4 from J; bases not matched to a gene: 6. Per the germline V gene, CDR1 is ENHRY and CDR2 is SYGVKD. The CDR3 spans 15 residues. CD45RO/CCR7/CD25/CD127/CD95/CD27 separated CD4+ naive, central memory, regulatory and stem cell-like memory cells by sorting. Comment on this clone: Its antigen remains unidentified.

Reverse transcribing all isolated RNA meant expressed TCRB transcripts were sequenced. Produced via immunoSEQ multiplex PCR; TCRdb's table is partial and in-frame only. The sample carries over 200,000 clones, about a tenth recorded once. The sample was naive CD4+ T cells from blood. The source is a man aged 30 to 45 with type 1 diabetes. The chain employs TRBV10-3 and TRBJ2-3, with 7 bases matching TRBD1. Here the CDR3 reads CAISEASGGADTQYF. In nucleotides, the CDR3 is TGTGCCATCAGTGAGGCGTCAGGGGGAGCAGATACGCAGTATTTT.